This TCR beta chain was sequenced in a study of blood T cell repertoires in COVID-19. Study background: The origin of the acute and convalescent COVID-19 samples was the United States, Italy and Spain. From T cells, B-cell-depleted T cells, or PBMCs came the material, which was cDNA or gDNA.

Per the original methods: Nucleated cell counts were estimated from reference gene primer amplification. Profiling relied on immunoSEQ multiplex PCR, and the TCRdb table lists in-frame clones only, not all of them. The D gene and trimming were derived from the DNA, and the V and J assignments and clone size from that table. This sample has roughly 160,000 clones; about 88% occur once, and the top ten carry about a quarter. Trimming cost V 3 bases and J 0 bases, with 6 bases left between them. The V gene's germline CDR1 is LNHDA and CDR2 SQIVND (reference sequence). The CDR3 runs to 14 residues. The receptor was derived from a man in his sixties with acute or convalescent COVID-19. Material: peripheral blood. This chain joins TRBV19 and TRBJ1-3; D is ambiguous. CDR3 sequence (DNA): TGTGCCAGTAGTATGCGCACCTCTGGAAACACCATATATTTT. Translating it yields CASSMRTSGNTIYF.